A single sample gave rise to the 28 T cell receptor beta chains below, sequenced in a study of response to subunit inactivated influenza vaccine. TCRdb redid the calling of the RT-PCR reads with MiXCR, one entry per CDR3 protein. The table lists about 500,000 distinct CDR3 sequences, about 7.2% of them singletons. Sequenced here: PBMCs from blood, sampled about 24 months after vaccination. Receptors originate from a man between 50 and 75 years old who received an inactivated influenza vaccine.

J is TRBJ2-2 and V is TRBV20-1; 12 bases match TRBD2. CDR1 DFQATT and CDR2 SNEGSKA come from the germline V gene (reference sequence). This CDR3 has 17 residues. V trimming: 1 base; J trimming: 0 bases; junction bases outside the gene matches: 3. The CDR3, as DNA: TGCAGTGCTAGAGGACTAGCGGGGGCCGCGAACACCGGGGAGCTGTTTTTT. It is translated as CSARGLAGAANTGELFF.

This clonotype is judged medium-sized (0.01 to 0.1%). The chain links TRBV28 to TRBJ2-1; D is unclear. Trimming left V 1 base short and J 4 bases short, with 17 bases between. CDR3 size: 17 residues. The germline gives CDR1 MDHEN, CDR2 SYDVKM. CDR3 protein: CASSLFLGPKPYNEQFF. CDR3 DNA sequence: TGTGCCAGCAGTTTATTCCTAGGGCCTAAGCCTTACAATGAGCAGTTCTTC.

V gene TRBV20-1 combines with J gene TRBJ2-3; TRBD1 is a possible D gene (6 bases). The CDR3 contains 11 residues. Trimming took 6 bases from V and 4 from J, leaving 8 bases between them. Germline CDR1 is DFQATT and CDR2 is SNEGSKA (reference sequence). CDR3 in amino acids: CSARTADTQYF. CDR3 bases: TGCAGTGCCCGGACAGCAGATACGCAGTATTTT.

The rearrangement uses TRBV7-9 and TRBJ1-1; the D gene is possibly TRBD1 (5 bases). V was trimmed by 4 bases and J by 3 bases, leaving 15 bases between them. The CDR3 runs to 15 residues. Germline V gene data show CDR1 as SEHNR and CDR2 as FQNEAQ (reference sequence). The CDR3 spells CASSSFRQQYTEAFF. Here the CDR3 DNA reads TGTGCCAGCAGCTCCTTTCGACAGCAATACACTGAAGCTTTCTTT.

This chain uses TRBV7-9 with TRBJ2-1; D remains unclear. V was trimmed by 5 bases and J by 10 bases, leaving 12 bases between them. The germline V gene encodes CDR1 SEHNR and CDR2 FQNEAQ (reference sequence). The CDR3 spans 12 residues. For the CDR3, the DNA is TGTGCCAGCAGCCGTCGGGTTAACGAGCAGTTCTTC. Translating gives CASSRRVNEQFF.

This clonotype was detected many times. The chain carries TRBV5-1 and TRBJ2-1; D is undetermined. This CDR3 spans 15 amino acids. CDR1 is SGHRS, CDR2 YFSETQ, per germline. Trimming removed 0 bases from V and 1 base from J, with 8 bases in between. In DNA form, the CDR3 reads TGCGCCAGCAGCTTGGGGTCTGGTTCCTACAATGAGCAGTTCTTC. Translating gives CASSLGSGSYNEQFF.

This clonotype was seen only a few times. The V gene is TRBV12-3 or TRBV12-4, the J gene TRBJ2-7, with D unclear. The germline V and J ends were trimmed by 7 bases and 4 bases, with 8 bases remaining between them. The CDR3 sequence is 11 residues long. The CDR3 sequence: CASTNKYEQYF. The CDR3 DNA reads TGTGCCAGCACCAACAAGTACGAGCAGTACTTC.

This clonotype was observed a handful of times. The chain recombines TRBV19 with TRBJ2-2; TRBD2 matches at 7 bases. This CDR3 region has 14 residues. Germline V gene sequence: CDR1 LNHDA, CDR2 SQIVND (reference sequence). The trim removed 8 bases at V and 6 bases at J, leaving 9 bases unmatched. The CDR3 loop reads CASDLAAGAGELFF. In DNA form, the CDR3 reads TGTGCCAGTGATCTAGCGGCGGGTGCCGGGGAGCTGTTTTTT.

The CDR3 sequence is CSVEGGRNTEAFF. The CDR3 DNA follows: TGCAGCGTTGAGGGAGGGAGGAACACTGAAGCTTTCTTT. This rearrangement joins TRBV29-1 to TRBJ1-1; D is undetermined. Germline CDR1 and CDR2: SQVTM and ANQGSEA. This CDR3 comprises 13 residues. With 3 bases removed from V and 1 base from J, the gap between germline ends came to 9 bases.

The gene calls are TRBV12-3 or TRBV12-4 and TRBJ1-4; D unresolved. The CDR3 is made up of 15 amino acids. Deletions cut 4 bases from V and 7 bases from J, with 16 bases between. The CDR3 DNA follows: TGTGCCAGCAGTTACGATTTGGCGACGGCTGAAAAACTGTTTTTT. Its translation is CASSYDLATAEKLFF.

This clonotype turned up a few times. The chain links TRBV19 to TRBJ1-5, with a weak D call TRBD1 (5 bases). The CDR3 has 14 amino acids. Deletions cut 7 bases from V and 4 bases from J, with 14 bases between. Germline loops: CDR1 LNHDA, CDR2 SQIVND (reference sequence). The CDR3 nucleotides are TGTGCCAGTAAATTCGGGACGGAGAATCAGCCCCAGCATTTT. Translated, it gives CASKFGTENQPQHF. Drawing the rest from reference TRBV19 and TRBJ1-5, the complete variable domain is DGGITQSPKYLFRKEGQNVTLSCEQNLNHDAMYWYRQDPGQGLRLIYYSQIVNDFQKGDIAEGYSVSREKKESFPLTVTSAQKNPTAFYLCASKFGTENQPQHFGDGTRLSIL.

With regard to this clonotype: A junction boundary mismatches the germline segment, possibly from a read error. This rearrangement joins TRBV11-2 to TRBJ2-5; D is uncertain. From germline, CDR1 is SGHAT and CDR2 FQNNGV. The CDR3 runs 14 residues. In nucleotides, the CDR3 is TGTGACAGCAGCTTAGATCGGAATCTTGAGACCCAGTACTTC. This encodes CDSSLDRNLETQYF.

This clonotype came up a few times. V gene TRBV24-1 combines with J gene TRBJ2-5, with 7 nucleotides matching TRBD1. The germline gives CDR1 KGHDR, CDR2 SFDVKD. J gave up 2 bases and V 3 bases, and 2 bases lay outside the gene matches. CDR3 length: 14 residues. The CDR3 DNA follows: TGTGCCACCAGTGATAGGGGGCCTCAAGAGACCCAGTACTTC. It is translated as CATSDRGPQETQYF.

The genes are TRBV12-3 or TRBV12-4 and TRBJ1-6; 10 nucleotides match TRBD1. The ends lost 6 bases at V and 9 bases at J; junction bases unmatched: 5. The CDR3 sequence is 14 residues long. CDR3 bases: TGTGCCAGCAGATCGGACAGGGGGAGTTCACCCCTCCACTTT. Protein: CASRSDRGSSPLHF.

V is TRBV25-1 and J is TRBJ1-1; D unclear. Per germline, CDR1 MGHDK and CDR2 SYGVNS. The CDR3 runs to 13 residues. V lost 6 bases, J lost 7 bases, and 15 bases lay in between. The CDR3: CASSPRVLSEAFF. The CDR3 DNA is TGTGCCAGCAGCCCCCGGGTCCTCAGTGAAGCTTTCTTT.

This clonotype came up a few times. The rearrangement links TRBV7-2 to TRBJ1-2; 7 positions match TRBD1. Germline CDR1 SGHTA, CDR2 FQGNSA. After removal of 1 base from V and 1 base from J, the junction contained 3 bases not matched to a gene. The CDR3 loop spans 15 amino acids. This CDR3 reads CASSLGGQINYGYTF. CDR3 nucleotide sequence: TGTGCCAGCAGCTTAGGGGGACAGATTAACTATGGCTACACCTTC.

The chain carries TRBV7-2 and TRBJ2-3, with 9 bases fitting TRBD2. The J segment lost 4 bases and the V segment lost 0 bases, leaving 2 bases of the junction unmatched. Germline CDR1 and CDR2: SGHTA and FQGNSA. CDR3 length: 15 residues. The CDR3 region is CASSLAAGGADTQYF. In nucleotides, the CDR3 is TGTGCCAGCAGCTTAGCAGCGGGGGGCGCAGATACGCAGTATTTT.

This clonotype was seen at least ten times. The chain is built from TRBV11-2 and TRBJ2-7; D not certain. Germline V gives CDR1 SGHAT, CDR2 FQNNGV. The CDR3 extends over 13 amino acids. V lost 2 bases, J lost 4 bases, and 9 bases lay in between. CDR3 DNA: TGTGCCAGCAGCTTAAGACCGACATACGAGCAGTACTTC. Protein sequence: CASSLRPTYEQYF.

This clonotype was observed at least ten times. This sequence joins TRBV7-2 and TRBJ2-7; the D gene is possibly TRBD2 (5 bases). V lost 5 bases and J 4 bases, leaving 12 bases between the germline ends. This CDR3 contains 13 residues. Germline assignment: CDR1 SGHTA and CDR2 FQGNSA. In nucleotides, the CDR3 is TGTGCCAGCAGCGTCGACGGGAAATACGAGCAGTACTTC. This gives the protein CASSVDGKYEQYF.

This clonotype appeared many times. This chain uses TRBV7-6 with TRBJ2-1; D not resolved. CDR1 SGHVS and CDR2 FNYEAQ come from the germline V gene. The length of the CDR3 is 13 residues. The V and J ends lost 2 bases and 3 bases respectively, with 5 bases between them. The CDR3 reads CASSLSVYNEQFF. The CDR3 DNA reads TGTGCCAGCAGCTTATCCGTCTACAATGAGCAGTTCTTC.

This clonotype showed up many times. J is TRBJ2-3 and V is TRBV7-2; maybe TRBD1 (6 bases). Germline lookup yields CDR1 SGHTA and CDR2 FQGNSA. The CDR3 loop spans 16 amino acids. Trimming took off 2 bases at V and 5 bases at J, with 17 bases between the two ends. CDR3 amino acids: CASSLRQALGRDTQYF. For the CDR3, the DNA is TGTGCCAGCAGCTTAAGACAGGCGCTGGGAAGAGATACGCAGTATTTT.

The chain has TRBV20-1 and TRBJ1-1; the D gene is possibly TRBD1 (6 bases). Germline CDR1 reads DFQATT; CDR2 reads SNEGSKA (reference sequence). The CDR3 loop spans 16 amino acids. V dropped 3 bases and J dropped 6 bases, with 23 bases sitting between them. The CDR3 DNA sequence: TGCAGTGCTAGCCCCCTACGGTGGGGGGCTGGGGCTGAAGCTTTCTTT. Its protein product is CSASPLRWGAGAEAFF.

This clonotype was seen many times. The chain joins TRBV12-3 or TRBV12-4 to TRBJ2-7; D gene uncertain. The ends were cut back, 8 bases at V and 0 bases at J, with 8 bases in the middle. This CDR3 is built from 12 residues. The CDR3 loop is CASASRSYEQYF. CDR3 DNA sequence: TGTGCCAGCGCGTCCCGCTCCTACGAGCAGTACTTC.

The V and J genes are TRBV15 and TRBJ1-1, with D possibly matching TRBD1 (6 bases). The CDR3 covers 13 residues. The V end was cut by 0 bases, the J end by 9 bases, with 11 bases between. Germline V CDR1 and CDR2: LNHNV, YYDKDF (reference sequence). The CDR3 region is CATSRDQTGKAFF. The CDR3 DNA is TGTGCCACCAGCAGAGACCAGACAGGAAAAGCTTTCTTT.

This clonotype was seen only a few times. This chain links TRBV12-3 or TRBV12-4 with TRBJ1-1; no definite D call. V was shortened by 6 bases and J by 2 bases, with 13 bases between the two germline ends. CDR3 size: 14 residues. The CDR3 protein is CASSPQLTNTEAFF. CDR3 in DNA: TGTGCCAGCAGCCCACAACTTACTAACACTGAAGCTTTCTTT.

This clonotype has at least ten counts. The chain combines TRBV20-1 with TRBJ2-7, with 8 nucleotides matching TRBD1. The junction had 9 bases not matched to a gene; V was cut back by 5 bases and J by 3 bases. CDR1 is DFQATT and CDR2 is SNEGSKA in the germline V gene (reference sequence). The CDR3 sequence is 14 residues long. CDR3 sequence: CSAPGQGGVYEQYF. The CDR3 DNA reads as TGCAGTGCTCCCGGACAGGGAGGCGTCTACGAGCAGTACTTC.

J is TRBJ2-1 and V is TRBV4-3; 10 bases fit TRBD2. Germline V gene sequence: CDR1 LGHNA, CDR2 YSLEER. The CDR3 covers 16 residues. V trimming: 0 bases; J trimming: 5 bases; junction bases outside the gene matches: 4. The CDR3, as DNA: TGCGCCAGCAGCCAAGATCGGCTAGCGGGGGACAATGAGCAGTTCTTC. Translation: CASSQDRLAGDNEQFF.

A few counts support this clonotype. The chain has TRBV20-1 and TRBJ1-6; D unresolved. V gave up 5 bases and J gave up 11 bases, with 19 bases separating them. Per germline, CDR1 DFQATT and CDR2 SNEGSKA (reference sequence). The CDR3 sequence is 14 residues long. The CDR3 reads CSAVDGWGSAPLHF. The DNA for the CDR3 is TGCAGTGCTGTGGATGGTTGGGGATCAGCACCCCTCCACTTT.